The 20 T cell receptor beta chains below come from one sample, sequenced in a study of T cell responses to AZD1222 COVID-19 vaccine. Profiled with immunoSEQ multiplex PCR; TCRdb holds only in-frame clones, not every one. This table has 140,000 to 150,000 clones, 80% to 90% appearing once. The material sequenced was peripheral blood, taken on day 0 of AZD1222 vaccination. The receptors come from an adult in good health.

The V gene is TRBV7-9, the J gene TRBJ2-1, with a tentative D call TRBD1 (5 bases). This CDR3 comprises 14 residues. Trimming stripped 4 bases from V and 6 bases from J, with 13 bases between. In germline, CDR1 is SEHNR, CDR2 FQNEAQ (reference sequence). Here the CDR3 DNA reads TGTGCCAGCAGCTCCAAGGGGTTGGTCAATGAGCAGTTCTTC. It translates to CASSSKGLVNEQFF.

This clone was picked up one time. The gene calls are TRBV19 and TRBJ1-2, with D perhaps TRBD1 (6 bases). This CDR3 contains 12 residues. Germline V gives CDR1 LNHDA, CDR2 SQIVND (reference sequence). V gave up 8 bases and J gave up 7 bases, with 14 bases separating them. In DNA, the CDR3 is TGTGCCAGTGGAAGGGGGGTTCGTGGCTACACCTTC. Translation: CASGRGVRGYTF.

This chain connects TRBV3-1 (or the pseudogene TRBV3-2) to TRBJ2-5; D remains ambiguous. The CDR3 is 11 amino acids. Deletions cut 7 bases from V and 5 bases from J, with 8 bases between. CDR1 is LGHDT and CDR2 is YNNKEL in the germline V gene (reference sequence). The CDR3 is CASTSRETQYF. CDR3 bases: TGTGCCAGCACCTCTCGGGAGACCCAGTACTTC.

The CDR3 is CASSRGGGYEQYF. DNA of the CDR3: TGTGCCAGCAGCCGCGGGGGAGGGTACGAGCAGTACTTC. This chain joins TRBV25-1 and TRBJ2-7; TRBD2 agrees at 7 bases. The CDR3 is 13 residues long. V was clipped by 6 bases and J by 4 bases; unmatched bases: 6. Germline V gene data show CDR1 as MGHDK and CDR2 as SYGVNS.

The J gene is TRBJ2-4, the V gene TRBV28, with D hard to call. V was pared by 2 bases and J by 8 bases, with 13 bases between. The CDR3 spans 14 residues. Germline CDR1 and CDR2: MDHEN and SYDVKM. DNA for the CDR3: TGTGCCAGCAGTTTAGATGGGGTTGGAGACATTCAGTACTTC. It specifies CASSLDGVGDIQYF.

The CDR3 DNA reads TGCGCCAGCAGCTTCCGGGGACAAGAGACCCAGTACTTC. It specifies CASSFRGQETQYF. The chain uses TRBV5-1 and TRBJ2-5; tentatively, D is TRBD2 (5 bases). V was cut by 2 bases and J by 2 bases, with 7 bases left in between. Germline lookup yields CDR1 SGHRS and CDR2 YFSETQ. CDR3 size: 13 residues.

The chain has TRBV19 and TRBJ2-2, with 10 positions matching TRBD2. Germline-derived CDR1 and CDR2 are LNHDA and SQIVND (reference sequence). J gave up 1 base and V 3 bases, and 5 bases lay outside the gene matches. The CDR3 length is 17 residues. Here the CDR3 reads CASSIFRTSGNTGELFF. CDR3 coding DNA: TGTGCCAGTAGTATTTTCAGGACTAGCGGGAACACCGGGGAGCTGTTTTTT.

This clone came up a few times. As DNA, the CDR3 is TGTGCCAGCAGTTTCCCCGGGGTGGGGAAGCTTGGGGGGAACACTGAAGCTTTCTTT. It is translated as CASSFPGVGKLGGNTEAFF. The V call is TRBV21-1, the J call TRBJ1-1. TRBV21-1 is given as a pseudogene. The CDR3 sequence is 19 residues long.

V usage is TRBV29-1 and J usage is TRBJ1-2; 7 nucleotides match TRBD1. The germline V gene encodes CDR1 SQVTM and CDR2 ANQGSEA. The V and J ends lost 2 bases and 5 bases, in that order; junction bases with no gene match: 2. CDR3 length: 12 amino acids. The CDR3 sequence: CSVEHRGYGYTF. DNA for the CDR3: TGCAGCGTTGAACACAGGGGTTATGGCTACACCTTC.

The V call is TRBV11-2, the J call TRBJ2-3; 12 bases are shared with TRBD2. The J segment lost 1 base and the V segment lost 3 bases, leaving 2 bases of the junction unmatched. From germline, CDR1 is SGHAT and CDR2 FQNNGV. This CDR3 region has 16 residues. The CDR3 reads CASSFGLAGRTDTQYF. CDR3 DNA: TGTGCCAGCAGCTTTGGACTAGCGGGACGCACAGATACGCAGTATTTT.

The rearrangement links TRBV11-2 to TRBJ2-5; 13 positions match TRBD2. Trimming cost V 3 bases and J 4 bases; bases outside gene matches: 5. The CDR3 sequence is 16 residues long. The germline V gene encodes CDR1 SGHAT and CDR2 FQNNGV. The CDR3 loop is CASSFTGTSGTETQYF. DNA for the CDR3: TGTGCCAGCAGCTTTACCGGGACTAGCGGGACAGAGACCCAGTACTTC. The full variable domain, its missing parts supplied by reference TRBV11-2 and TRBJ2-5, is EAGVAQSPRYKIIEKRQSVAFWCNPISGHATLYWYQQILGQGPKLLIQFQNNGVVDDSQLPKDRFSAERLKGVDSTLKIQPAKLEDSAVYLCASSFTGTSGTETQYFGPGTRLLVL.

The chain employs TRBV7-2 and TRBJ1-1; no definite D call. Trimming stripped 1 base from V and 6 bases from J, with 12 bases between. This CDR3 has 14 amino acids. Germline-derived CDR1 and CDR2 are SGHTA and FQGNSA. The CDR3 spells CASSLEVRRSEAFF. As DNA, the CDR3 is TGTGCCAGCAGCTTAGAGGTCCGCCGGTCTGAAGCTTTCTTT.

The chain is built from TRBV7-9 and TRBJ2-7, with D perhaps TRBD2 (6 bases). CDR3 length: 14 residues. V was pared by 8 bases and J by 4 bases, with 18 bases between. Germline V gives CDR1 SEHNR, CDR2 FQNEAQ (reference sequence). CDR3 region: CASRGPREPYEQYF. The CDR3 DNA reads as TGTGCCAGCCGGGGCCCCCGGGAGCCTTACGAGCAGTACTTC.

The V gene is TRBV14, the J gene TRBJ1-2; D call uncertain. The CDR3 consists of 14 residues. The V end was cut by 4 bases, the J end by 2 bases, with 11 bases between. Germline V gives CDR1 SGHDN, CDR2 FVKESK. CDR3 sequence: CASSRGLGNYGYTF. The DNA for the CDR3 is TGTGCCAGCAGCCGCGGTCTAGGCAACTATGGCTACACCTTC.

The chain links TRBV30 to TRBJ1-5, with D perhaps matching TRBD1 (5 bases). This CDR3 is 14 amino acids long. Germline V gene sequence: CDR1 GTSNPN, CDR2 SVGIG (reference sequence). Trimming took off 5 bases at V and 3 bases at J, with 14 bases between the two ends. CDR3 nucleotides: TGTGCCTGGGGGGCCCGACAGATCAATCAGCCCCAGCATTTT. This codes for CAWGARQINQPQHF. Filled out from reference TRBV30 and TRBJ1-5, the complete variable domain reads SQTIHQWPATLVQPVGSPLSLECTVEGTSNPNLYWYRQAAGRGLQLLFYSVGIGQISSEVPQNLSASRPQDRQFILSSKKLLLSDSGFYLCAWGARQINQPQHFGDGTRLSIL.

CDR3 region: CASSWTGKYEQYF. In DNA form, the CDR3 reads TGTGCCAGCAGTTGGACAGGGAAGTACGAGCAGTACTTC. This chain connects TRBV6-5 to TRBJ2-7; 8 bases agree with TRBD1. This CDR3 is built from 13 residues. The V gene's germline CDR1 is MNHEY and CDR2 SVGAGI. Trimming at V came to 4 bases and at J to 4 bases, leaving 3 bases not matched to a gene.

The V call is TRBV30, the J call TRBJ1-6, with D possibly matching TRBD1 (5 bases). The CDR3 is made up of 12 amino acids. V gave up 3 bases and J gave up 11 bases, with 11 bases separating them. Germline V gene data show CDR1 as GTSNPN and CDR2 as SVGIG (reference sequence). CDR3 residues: CAWRQAKPPLHF. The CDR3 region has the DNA TGTGCCTGGAGACAGGCTAAGCCACCCCTCCACTTT.

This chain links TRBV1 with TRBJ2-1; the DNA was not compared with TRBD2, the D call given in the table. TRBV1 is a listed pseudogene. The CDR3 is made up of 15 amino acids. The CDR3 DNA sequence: TGCACCAGCAGCCAAGCGCTAGCGGGAAACAATGAGCAGTTCTTC. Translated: CTSSQALAGNNEQFF.

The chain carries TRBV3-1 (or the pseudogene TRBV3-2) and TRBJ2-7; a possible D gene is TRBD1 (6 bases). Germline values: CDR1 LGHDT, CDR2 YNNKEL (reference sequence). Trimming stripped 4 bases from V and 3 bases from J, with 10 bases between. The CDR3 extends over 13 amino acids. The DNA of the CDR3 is TGTGCCAGCAGCCGAGGACAGAACTACGAGCAGTACTTC. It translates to CASSRGQNYEQYF.

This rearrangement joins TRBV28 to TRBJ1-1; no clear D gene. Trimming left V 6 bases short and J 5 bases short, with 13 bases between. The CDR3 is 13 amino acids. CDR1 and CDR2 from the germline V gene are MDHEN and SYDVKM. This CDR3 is CASSTDGGTEAFF. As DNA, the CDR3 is TGTGCCAGCAGCACGGACGGAGGTACTGAAGCTTTCTTT.